Presented here are 23 T cell receptor beta chains from one specimen sequenced in a study of T cells after yellow fever vaccination. TCRdb passed the 5' RACE reads through MiXCR, listing each CDR3 protein once. The table includes 300,000 to 400,000 distinct CDR3 sequences, around 3.9% detected once. The source material was PBMCs, sampled 5 days after the yellow fever booster vaccination. The receptors come from a man aged 18 to 29 who received the YFV17D yellow fever vaccine.

This clonotype was detected only a few times. The CDR3 nucleotides are TGCGCCAGCAGCCCTTCAACGGGACCGGGAGCCTACGAGCAGTACTTC. Its translation: CASSPSTGPGAYEQYF. The chain links TRBV5-1 to TRBJ2-7; possibly TRBD2 for D (6 bases). The CDR3 has 16 residues. Between the trimmed V and J ends, which lost 4 bases and 2 bases, there was a span of 19 bases. In germline, CDR1 is SGHRS, CDR2 YFSETQ.

This clonotype has more than one count but fewer than ten. The CDR3 is CAISRERNTQYF. CDR3 DNA: TGTGCCATCAGTCGGGAGAGGAATACGCAGTATTTT. This sequence joins TRBV10-3 and TRBJ2-3, with D perhaps TRBD2 (6 bases). There are 12 residues in the CDR3. V was cut by 5 bases and J by 7 bases, with 10 bases left in between. Germline assignment: CDR1 ENHRY and CDR2 SYGVKD.

This clonotype was observed many times. The chain uses TRBV10-3 and TRBJ2-5; TRBD2 aligns across 12 bases. The J segment lost 4 bases and the V segment lost 3 bases, leaving 3 bases of the junction unmatched. The CDR3 has 15 amino acids. The germline V gene has CDR1 ENHRY and CDR2 SYGVKD. CDR3 sequence reads: CAISEETSGGETQYF. CDR3 nucleotides: TGTGCCATCAGTGAAGAGACTAGCGGGGGAGAGACCCAGTACTTC.

This clonotype turned up a few times. The rearrangement links TRBV5-8 to TRBJ2-5, with 7 bases lining up with TRBD2. Germline V gene data show CDR1 as SGHTS and CDR2 as YDEGEE. Trimming removed 1 base from V and 2 bases from J; junction bases left unmatched: 5. The CDR3 has 15 amino acids. CDR3 protein: CASSLLGGVQETQYF. The DNA of the CDR3 is TGTGCCAGCAGCTTGCTTGGGGGGGTTCAAGAGACCCAGTACTTC.

This clonotype was seen repeatedly, ten times or more. The gene calls are TRBV7-2 and TRBJ2-3, with 9 bases fitting TRBD2. Unmatched junction bases numbered 3, after V lost 1 base and J lost 4 bases. The CDR3 runs to 15 residues. The germline CDR1 and CDR2 sequences are SGHTA and FQGNSA. The DNA of the CDR3 is TGTGCCAGCAGCTTAGTAAGCGGGGGGTCAGATACGCAGTATTTT. Translated: CASSLVSGGSDTQYF.

This clonotype was observed a few times. The J gene is TRBJ2-3, the V gene TRBV20-1, with no clear D. Germline V gives CDR1 DFQATT, CDR2 SNEGSKA (reference sequence). V dropped 3 bases and J dropped 0 bases, with 22 bases sitting between them. This CDR3 is 18 amino acids long. In nucleotides, the CDR3 is TGCAGTGCTAGTTCGTTATTGGTTTCACTTGATAGCACAGATACGCAGTATTTT. Its protein product is CSASSLLVSLDSTDTQYF.

The chain joins TRBV4-2 to TRBJ1-4; D is ambiguous. The CDR3 covers 16 residues. Germline V lookup: CDR1 LGHNA, CDR2 YNFKEQ. V dropped 1 base and J dropped 5 bases, with 14 bases sitting between them. The CDR3 sequence is CASSQGPGSENEKLFF. CDR3 nucleotide sequence: TGTGCCAGCAGCCAAGGACCCGGCAGTGAAAATGAAAAACTGTTTTTT.

This clonotype appeared many times. The chain carries TRBV5-1 and TRBJ2-5; 8 positions agree with TRBD1. The germline V gene encodes CDR1 SGHRS and CDR2 YFSETQ. CDR3 length: 15 residues. The ends lost 3 bases at V and 3 bases at J; junction bases unmatched: 7. The CDR3 protein is CASSSGTGAKETQYF. The CDR3 nucleotides read TGCGCCAGCAGCTCCGGGACAGGCGCAAAAGAGACCCAGTACTTC.

J is TRBJ1-1 and V is TRBV3-1; tentatively, D is TRBD1 (5 bases). The ends were cut back, 0 bases at V and 4 bases at J, with 9 bases in the middle. There are 14 residues in the CDR3. Germline CDR1 and CDR2: LGHDT and YNNKEL (reference sequence). The CDR3 bases are TGTGCCAGCAGCCAAGAAAGGCAGGGCACTGAAGCTTTCTTT. This codes for CASSQERQGTEAFF. Drawing the rest from reference TRBV3-1 and TRBJ1-1, the complete variable domain is DTAVSQTPKYLVTQMGNDKSIKCEQNLGHDTMYWYKQDSKKFLKIMFSYNNKELIINETVPNRFSPKSPDKAHLNLHINSLELGDSAVYFCASSQERQGTEAFFGQGTRLTVV.

The table lists this clonotype with a few counts. This chain joins TRBV11-2 and TRBJ2-1, with no clear D. The CDR3 totals 14 residues. From germline, CDR1 is SGHAT and CDR2 FQNNGV. The ends were cut back, 0 bases at V and 7 bases at J, with 10 bases in the middle. This CDR3 is CASSLDRLPNEQFF. The CDR3 nucleotides are TGTGCCAGCAGCTTAGATCGGCTACCTAATGAGCAGTTCTTC.

This clonotype came up a few times. The chain recombines TRBV6-6 with TRBJ1-2, with D perhaps TRBD1 (5 bases). Between the trimmed V and J ends, which lost 6 bases and 6 bases, there was a span of 14 bases. The CDR3 spans 13 residues. From germline, CDR1 is MNHNY and CDR2 SVGAGI (reference sequence). The chain's CDR3 is CASRTRGIDGYTF. The CDR3 coding sequence is TGTGCCAGCAGGACGAGGGGAATAGATGGCTACACCTTC.

This clonotype showed up just a few times. The chain combines TRBV19 with TRBJ2-1; D may be TRBD2 (6 bases). The CDR3 loop spans 15 amino acids. The ends were cut back, 4 bases at V and 10 bases at J, with 20 bases in the middle. CDR1 is LNHDA and CDR2 is SQIVND in the germline V gene (reference sequence). CDR3 in amino acids: CASSSTSRVIIEQFF. In DNA, the CDR3 is TGTGCCAGTAGTAGTACTAGCAGGGTCATTATCGAGCAGTTCTTC. Looking up the rest from reference TRBV19 and TRBJ2-1 gives the full variable domain: DGGITQSPKYLFRKEGQNVTLSCEQNLNHDAMYWYRQDPGQGLRLIYYSQIVNDFQKGDIAEGYSVSREKKESFPLTVTSAQKNPTAFYLCASSSTSRVIIEQFFGPGTRLTVL.

The rearrangement uses TRBV4-2 and TRBJ1-2; possibly TRBD1 for D (6 bases). The CDR3 is 13 residues long. Germline CDR1 reads LGHNA; CDR2 reads YNFKEQ. The V end lost 2 bases, the J end lost 3 bases, and 7 bases lay between the germline ends. CDR3 coding DNA: TGTGCCAGCAGCCAAAAGGGGGACTATGGCTACACCTTC. Protein product: CASSQKGDYGYTF.

This clonotype turned up a few times. The genes are TRBV5-1 and TRBJ2-3; 7 nucleotides match TRBD1. The V and J ends lost 2 bases and 2 bases, in that order; junction bases with no gene match: 5. Germline-derived CDR1 and CDR2 are SGHRS and YFSETQ. This CDR3 region has 15 residues. CDR3 in DNA: TGCGCCAGCAGCTTAACCGGGACAGACACAGATACGCAGTATTTT. Amino acid sequence: CASSLTGTDTDTQYF.

Turning to this clonotype: An end of the junction does not agree with germline; a read error may underlie this. CDR3: CASSRSRGLFSDQPQHF. The CDR3 DNA reads TGTGCCAGCAGCCGTAGCCGGGGACTTTTTAGCGATCAGCCCCAGCATTTT. The rearrangement joins TRBV7-8 to TRBJ1-5; possible D gene TRBD1, 5 bases. CDR1 is SGHVS, CDR2 FQNEAQ, per germline. CDR3 size: 17 residues. The full variable domain, rest sourced from reference TRBV7-8 and TRBJ1-5, is GAGVSQSPRYKVAKRGQDVALRCDPISGHVSLFWYQQALGQGPEFLTYFQNEAQLDKSGLPSDRFFAERPEGSVSTLKIQRTQQEDSAVYLCASSRSRGLFSDQPQHFGDGTRLSIL.

This clonotype was recorded many times. This chain links TRBV7-2 with TRBJ2-2; D unclear. Germline V gene lookup returns CDR1 SGHTA and CDR2 FQGNSA. The CDR3 runs 13 residues. V lost 2 bases, J lost 4 bases, and 5 bases lay in between. The CDR3 region is CASSLYSTGELFF. In DNA, the CDR3 is TGTGCCAGCAGCTTATACTCCACCGGGGAGCTGTTTTTT.

This clonotype was seen more than once but under ten times. DNA for the CDR3: TGTGCCAGCAGCCAGTCGGGGGGGGGACCAGATACGCAGTATTTT. Its protein product is CASSQSGGGPDTQYF. The chain is built from TRBV4-2 and TRBJ2-3; 8 bases are a match to TRBD2. The CDR3 is 15 amino acids. CDR1 is LGHNA and CDR2 is YNFKEQ in the germline V gene. The V segment lost 3 bases and the J segment 4 bases; nucleotides outside the gene matches: 6.

The chain links TRBV5-4 to TRBJ2-1, with 11 bases identical to TRBD2. V shed 4 bases, J shed 9 bases, and the junction held 9 bases outside the gene matches. This CDR3 spans 15 amino acids. From germline, CDR1 is SGHNT and CDR2 YYREEE (reference sequence). The chain's CDR3 is CASSASGGFFVEQFF. The CDR3 DNA reads TGTGCCAGCAGCGCTAGCGGGGGGTTTTTTGTTGAGCAGTTCTTC.

This clonotype was found many times. This chain connects TRBV27 to TRBJ2-3, with 9 bases aligning to TRBD2. Germline loops: CDR1 MNHEY, CDR2 SMNVEV (reference sequence). V dropped 3 bases and J dropped 5; count of bases not matched to a gene: 6. CDR3 length: 15 amino acids. The CDR3 is CASSFGAGGGDTQYF. CDR3 DNA: TGTGCCAGCAGTTTCGGAGCGGGGGGAGGAGATACGCAGTATTTT.

The CDR3 reads CASSPRDTLIGNEQFF. In DNA, the CDR3 is TGTGCCAGCAGCCCTAGAGATACACTAATCGGGAATGAGCAGTTCTTC. The chain couples TRBV7-9 to TRBJ2-1; D gene uncertain. Germline V gene lookup returns CDR1 SEHNR and CDR2 FQNEAQ (reference sequence). The CDR3 covers 16 residues. Trimming shortened V by 5 bases and J by 7 bases, and 21 bases separated the two germline ends.

This clonotype was counted ten times or more. The J gene is TRBJ2-3, the V gene TRBV7-6; perhaps TRBD1 as D (6 bases). This CDR3 contains 14 residues. Germline V gene data show CDR1 as SGHVS and CDR2 as FNYEAQ. V gave up 3 bases and J gave up 2 bases, with 9 bases separating them. CDR3 nucleotide sequence: TGTGCCAGCAGCTTTAGGGACAACACAGATACGCAGTATTTT. Protein: CASSFRDNTDTQYF.

This rearrangement joins TRBV7-8 to TRBJ2-7; D may match TRBD1 or TRBD2 (6 bases each). The CDR3 spans 16 residues. Trimming stripped 5 bases from V and 2 bases from J, with 19 bases between. Germline CDR1 and CDR2: SGHVS and FQNEAQ. CDR3: CASSPRKGGITYEQYV. The CDR3, as DNA: TGTGCCAGCAGCCCCAGGAAAGGGGGGATAACCTACGAGCAGTACGTC.

V usage is TRBV28 and J usage is TRBJ1-6; D not certain. The CDR3 runs 12 residues. The germline gives CDR1 MDHEN, CDR2 SYDVKM. The CDR3 DNA reads TGTGCTGACCCGGGCGCATACCAAGTATTCCACTTT. Its translation: CADPGAYQVFHF.